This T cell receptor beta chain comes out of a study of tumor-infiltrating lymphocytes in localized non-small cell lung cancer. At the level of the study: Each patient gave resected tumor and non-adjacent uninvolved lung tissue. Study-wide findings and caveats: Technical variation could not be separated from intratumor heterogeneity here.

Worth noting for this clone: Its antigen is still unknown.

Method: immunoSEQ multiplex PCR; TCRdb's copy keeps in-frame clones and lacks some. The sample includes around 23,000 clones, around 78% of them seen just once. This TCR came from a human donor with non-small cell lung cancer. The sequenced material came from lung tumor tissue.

Written as DNA, the CDR3 is TGTGCCAGCTCACTCTTGGGACAGAGTACCTACGAGCAGTACTTC. Residues: CASSLLGQSTYEQYF. The gene calls are TRBV18 and TRBJ2-7; TRBD1 matches 7 bases. CDR1 and CDR2 (germline): KGHSH, LQKENI. This CDR3 is 15 amino acids long. V gave up 4 bases and J gave up 2 bases; unmatched junction bases: 8. Together with reference TRBV18 and TRBJ2-7, the CDR3 gives the full variable domain: NAGVMQNPRHLVRRRGQEARLRCSPMKGHSHVYWYRQLPEEGLKFMVYLQKENIIDESGMPKERFSAEFPKEGPSILRIQQVVRGDSAAYFCASSLLGQSTYEQYFGPGTRLTVT.